The clone carrying this TCR beta chain is a singleton in its sample. This record comes from a study of blood T cell repertoires in COVID-19. Across the whole study: T cells, B-cell-depleted T cells, or PBMCs provided the cDNA or gDNA that served as material.

Data came from immunoSEQ multiplex PCR; TCRdb stores just in-frame clones and leaves some out. The sample shows under 200,000 clones, approximately 91% of them seen only once. The TCR originated in a man aged 18 to 29 with active or convalescent COVID-19. Specimen: peripheral blood.

The CDR3 coding sequence is TGTGCCAGCAGTGAAGGGACAGGGTCCTATGAGCAGTTCTTC. It encodes CASSEGTGSYEQFF. This chain connects TRBV2 to TRBJ2-1; 8 bases agree with TRBD1. This CDR3 has 14 residues. In germline, CDR1 is SNHLY, CDR2 FYNNEI. The V gene end was trimmed by 1 base and the J gene end by 8 bases; junction bases not matched to a gene: 4.